The 30 T cell receptor beta chains below all came from one sample that was sequenced in a study of shared clonotypes between healthy human individuals. The assay was immunoSEQ multiplex PCR, and TCRdb's table has in-frame clones only and misses some. The sample lists over a million clones; under 80% were seen once. The specimen sequenced was memory CD4+ T cells sorted from blood. Subset here: CD45RA-negative fraction. Source of these receptors: a man aged 18 to 29 in good health.

The chain links TRBV6-1 to TRBJ2-1; no firm D call. The CDR3 is 14 amino acids. V gave up 9 bases and J gave up 1 base, with 13 bases separating them. Germline-derived CDR1 and CDR2 are MNHNS and SASEGT. CDR3 loop: CASATAISYNEQFF. CDR3 nucleotides: TGTGCCAGTGCGACTGCGATTTCCTACAATGAGCAGTTCTTC.

The genes are TRBV10-1 and TRBJ2-2; 7 positions agree with TRBD2. With 3 bases clipped from V and 5 bases from J, the junction kept 6 bases outside the gene matches. The germline V gene encodes CDR1 WNHNN and CDR2 SYGVQD (reference sequence). The CDR3 is 15 residues long. CDR3 in amino acids: CASSDGGSLTGELFF. The CDR3, as DNA: TGCGCCAGCAGTGATGGCGGGAGTTTAACCGGGGAGCTGTTTTTT.

This chain links TRBV10-3 with TRBJ1-5, with D possibly being TRBD1 (6 bases). The germline V gene encodes CDR1 ENHRY and CDR2 SYGVKD. Trimming left V 10 bases short and J 7 bases short, with 17 bases between. CDR3 length: 13 amino acids. CDR3 coding DNA: TGTGCCACCACGGATCAGGGGAGCCAGCCCCAGCATTTT. This translates into CATTDQGSQPQHF.

This clone came up a few times. This chain connects TRBV5-1 to TRBJ1-5, with D perhaps TRBD1 (5 bases). Germline V gene data show CDR1 as SGHRS and CDR2 as YFSETQ. Between the trimmed V and J ends, which lost 0 bases and 4 bases, there was a span of 8 bases. This CDR3 is 14 amino acids long. CDR3 DNA: TGCGCCAGCAGCTTGGGTCGGGGGAATCAGCCCCAGCATTTT. Protein sequence: CASSLGRGNQPQHF.

The CDR3 region has the DNA TGTGCCAGCAGTGATACACAGGGCAGCAATCAGCCCCAGCATTTT. It is translated as CASSDTQGSNQPQHF. The genes are TRBV2 and TRBJ1-5; D perhaps matches TRBD1 (6 bases). The germline CDR1 and CDR2 sequences are SNHLY and FYNNEI. The length of the CDR3 is 15 residues. Trimming pared 3 bases from V and 1 base from J, leaving 10 bases between.

This clone has just a few counts. This rearrangement joins TRBV18 to TRBJ1-2; D not resolved. The CDR3 has 15 residues. V was trimmed by 2 bases and J by 3 bases, leaving 13 bases between them. Per the germline V gene, CDR1 is KGHSH and CDR2 is LQKENI. CDR3 protein: CASSPSLAGDYGYTF. Here the CDR3 DNA reads TGTGCCAGCTCACCAAGCCTGGCCGGCGACTATGGCTACACCTTC. Variable domain in full (rest from reference TRBV18 and TRBJ1-2): NAGVMQNPRHLVRRRGQEARLRCSPMKGHSHVYWYRQLPEEGLKFMVYLQKENIIDESGMPKERFSAEFPKEGPSILRIQQVVRGDSAAYFCASSPSLAGDYGYTFGSGTRLTVV.

This clone was observed a few times. The chain carries TRBV19 and TRBJ2-7, with 7 bases lining up with TRBD1. The V segment lost 5 bases and the J segment 2 bases; nucleotides outside the gene matches: 6. Germline CDR1 and CDR2: LNHDA and SQIVND (reference sequence). The length of the CDR3 is 14 residues. The CDR3 is CASSLQGLTYEQYF. The CDR3 DNA reads as TGTGCCAGTAGTTTACAGGGGCTAACCTACGAGCAGTACTTC.

The V and J genes are TRBV28 and TRBJ1-4, with a possible D match to TRBD1 (6 bases). Trimming shortened V by 7 bases and J by 7 bases, and 19 bases separated the two germline ends. CDR1 is MDHEN, CDR2 SYDVKM, per germline. The CDR3 extends over 15 amino acids. CDR3 sequence: CASNPSGALREKLFF. CDR3 sequence (DNA): TGTGCCAGCAACCCATCAGGGGCCCTACGTGAAAAACTGTTTTTT.

The chain combines TRBV29-1 with TRBJ2-4; no firm D call. V was cut by 7 bases and J by 4 bases, with 11 bases left in between. Per the germline V gene, CDR1 is SQVTM and CDR2 is ANQGSEA. The CDR3 spans 12 residues. CDR3: CSGITGKNIQYF. In nucleotides, the CDR3 is TGCAGCGGAATCACCGGGAAAAACATTCAGTACTTC.

V usage is TRBV11-2 and J usage is TRBJ2-2; no definite D call. V was pared by 2 bases and J by 2 bases, with 3 bases between. The CDR3 covers 13 residues. Looked up from germline, CDR1 is SGHAT and CDR2 is FQNNGV. The CDR3 here is CASSLSNTGELFF. The CDR3 DNA sequence: TGTGCCAGCAGCTTAAGCAACACCGGGGAGCTGTTTTTT. The full variable domain, completed using reference TRBV11-2 and TRBJ2-2, is EAGVAQSPRYKIIEKRQSVAFWCNPISGHATLYWYQQILGQGPKLLIQFQNNGVVDDSQLPKDRFSAERLKGVDSTLKIQPAKLEDSAVYLCASSLSNTGELFFGEGSRLTVL.

This sequence joins TRBV5-1 and TRBJ2-2; TRBD2 matches 8 bases. Trimming cost V 1 base and J 3 bases; bases outside gene matches: 2. This CDR3 spans 15 amino acids. Germline CDR1 and CDR2: SGHRS and YFSETQ. CDR3: CASSLSGRDTGELFF. CDR3 nucleotides: TGCGCCAGCAGCTTGAGCGGGAGAGACACCGGGGAGCTGTTTTTT.

The chain couples TRBV4-1 to TRBJ2-2; TRBD2 agrees at 8 bases. This CDR3 spans 18 amino acids. Unmatched junction bases numbered 7, after V lost 1 base and J lost 0 bases. Germline V lookup: CDR1 MGHRA, CDR2 YSYEKL. CDR3: CASSQVPAGAANTGELFF. DNA for the CDR3: TGCGCCAGCAGCCAAGTCCCAGCGGGGGCCGCGAACACCGGGGAGCTGTTTTTT.

This chain links TRBV7-9 with TRBJ2-7, with TRBD2 identical over 10 bases. The CDR3 has 16 amino acids. CDR1 SEHNR and CDR2 FQNEAQ come from the germline V gene (reference sequence). Unmatched junction bases numbered 9, after V lost 2 bases and J lost 5 bases. The CDR3, as DNA: TGTGCCAGCAGCTTATATCTAGCGGGAGTTCCAGACGAGCAGTACTTC. This sequence encodes CASSLYLAGVPDEQYF. Full variable domain (missing parts from reference TRBV7-9 and TRBJ2-7): DTGVSQNPRHKITKRGQNVTFRCDPISEHNRLYWYRQTLGQGPEFLTYFQNEAQLEKSRLLSDRFSAERPKGSFSTLEIQRTEQGDSAMYLCASSLYLAGVPDEQYFGPGTRLTVT.

This clone is a singleton in its sample. The J gene is TRBJ2-1, the V gene TRBV7-6, with D uncertain. The CDR3 length is 17 residues. Trimming cost V 3 bases and J 1 base, with 16 bases left between them. Per germline, CDR1 SGHVS and CDR2 FNYEAQ. Here the CDR3 reads CASSFRPRTDSYNEQFF. In DNA, the CDR3 is TGTGCCAGCAGCTTTAGACCTAGGACGGATTCCTACAATGAGCAGTTCTTC.

J is TRBJ1-2 and V is TRBV28; the match to TRBD1 covers 7 bases. Germline V gene sequence: CDR1 MDHEN, CDR2 SYDVKM. V shed 6 bases, J shed 6 bases, and the junction held 7 bases outside the gene matches. The CDR3 contains 13 residues. CDR3 residues: CASRSTGRDGYTF. CDR3 nucleotide sequence: TGTGCCAGCAGATCGACAGGGAGGGATGGCTACACCTTC.

The chain's CDR3 is CAISEVTNDEQYF. The CDR3 region has the DNA TGTGCCATCAGTGAGGTCACCAACGACGAGCAGTACTTC. The rearrangement links TRBV10-3 to TRBJ2-7; no reliable D call. The V and J ends lost 2 bases and 5 bases respectively, with 10 bases between them. This CDR3 spans 13 amino acids. CDR1 ENHRY and CDR2 SYGVKD come from the germline V gene.

The gene calls are TRBV7-9 and TRBJ2-1; TRBD2 is a possible D gene (5 bases). Per the germline V gene, CDR1 is SEHNR and CDR2 is FQNEAQ (reference sequence). Trimming took off 8 bases at V and 7 bases at J, with 18 bases between the two ends. The CDR3 is 14 residues long. The DNA for the CDR3 is TGTGCCAGCGGGAAACCGGGATCCCCAAATGAGCAGTTCTTC. Amino acid sequence: CASGKPGSPNEQFF.

This chain connects TRBV5-4 to TRBJ2-1; D is perhaps TRBD2 (5 bases). Germline CDR1 reads SGHNT; CDR2 reads YYREEE (reference sequence). The CDR3 is 14 residues long. The germline V and J ends were trimmed by 4 bases and 3 bases, with 11 bases remaining between them. CDR3 sequence (DNA): TGTGCCAGCAGCCTTGAGCGGAGCTACAATGAGCAGTTCTTC. It encodes CASSLERSYNEQFF.

The CDR3 reads CASSSTGGETQYF. CDR3 nucleotide sequence: TGTGCCAGTAGCTCGACGGGGGGCGAGACCCAGTACTTC. The chain carries TRBV19 and TRBJ2-5; perhaps TRBD2 as D (7 bases). Germline assignment: CDR1 LNHDA and CDR2 SQIVND (reference sequence). CDR3 length: 13 residues. Trimming shortened V by 6 bases and J by 5 bases, and 13 bases separated the two germline ends.

The chain combines TRBV5-1 with TRBJ1-2, with unresolved D. The CDR3 consists of 14 residues. V lost 7 bases, J lost 2 bases, and 15 bases lay in between. Germline assignment: CDR1 SGHRS and CDR2 YFSETQ. The CDR3 protein is CASAQVGPNYGYTF. The DNA for the CDR3 is TGCGCCAGCGCCCAGGTAGGGCCAAACTATGGCTACACCTTC.

The rearrangement uses TRBV7-8 and TRBJ2-3; possible D gene TRBD1, 5 bases. V lost 8 bases, J lost 3 bases, and 12 bases lay in between. The CDR3 covers 13 residues. Germline CDR1 is SGHVS and CDR2 is FQNEAQ. As DNA, the CDR3 is TGTGCCAGCCATCCAGGGAATACAGATACGCAGTATTTT. It specifies CASHPGNTDTQYF.

A single count supports this clone. The chain joins TRBV4-1 to TRBJ1-4, with D maybe TRBD1 (5 bases). The CDR3 extends over 15 amino acids. V dropped 2 bases and J dropped 3 bases, with 10 bases sitting between them. Germline CDR1 MGHRA, CDR2 YSYEKL. CDR3 in DNA: TGCGCCAGCAGCCAAAAAAGGGACCCTAATGAAAAACTGTTTTTT. Protein sequence: CASSQKRDPNEKLFF.

The chain uses TRBV7-3 and TRBJ1-4; D not resolved. Trimming stripped 2 bases from V and 8 bases from J, with 9 bases between. The germline CDR1 and CDR2 sequences are SGHTA and FQGTGA. CDR3 length: 13 amino acids. The CDR3 DNA is TGTGCCAGCAGCTTAGGTCCGTCGGAAAAACTGTTTTTT. Amino acids: CASSLGPSEKLFF.

This clone came up a few times. The CDR3 sequence: CASSIGVQGRHEQYF. The CDR3, as DNA: TGTGCCAGTAGTATAGGCGTACAGGGGCGCCACGAGCAGTACTTC. The chain couples TRBV19 to TRBJ2-7; 7 bases fit TRBD1. The V and J ends lost 1 base and 5 bases, in that order; junction bases with no gene match: 8. The CDR3 is 15 residues long. Germline CDR1 is LNHDA and CDR2 is SQIVND (reference sequence).

This clone was counted ten times or more. The V and J genes are TRBV30 and TRBJ1-1, with unresolved D. The CDR3 has 15 amino acids. V lost 1 base, J lost 6 bases, and 18 bases lay in between. From germline, CDR1 is GTSNPN and CDR2 SVGIG (reference sequence). The CDR3 reads CAWSGSVGRVPEAFF. CDR3 nucleotides: TGTGCCTGGAGTGGTTCTGTAGGACGGGTCCCTGAAGCTTTCTTT. Complete variable domain (other parts from reference TRBV30 and TRBJ1-1): SQTIHQWPATLVQPVGSPLSLECTVEGTSNPNLYWYRQAAGRGLQLLFYSVGIGQISSEVPQNLSASRPQDRQFILSSKKLLLSDSGFYLCAWSGSVGRVPEAFFGQGTRLTVV.

The chain couples TRBV7-8 to TRBJ1-3, with 8 bases aligning to TRBD1. With V trimmed by 5 bases and J by 2 bases, 8 bases remained unmatched. Germline CDR1 is SGHVS and CDR2 is FQNEAQ. CDR3 length: 16 residues. CDR3 in DNA: TGTGCCAGCAGCCCCCGGACAGGGAAAGCTGGAAACACCATATATTTT. Encoded protein: CASSPRTGKAGNTIYF. Together with reference TRBV7-8 and TRBJ1-3, the CDR3 gives the full variable domain: GAGVSQSPRYKVAKRGQDVALRCDPISGHVSLFWYQQALGQGPEFLTYFQNEAQLDKSGLPSDRFFAERPEGSVSTLKIQRTQQEDSAVYLCASSPRTGKAGNTIYFGEGSWLTVV.

This clone was counted between two and nine times. CDR3 DNA sequence: TGTGCCAGCTCACCCTTAATGAACCCCGGGGACACTGAAGCTTTCTTT. This encodes CASSPLMNPGDTEAFF. The gene calls are TRBV18 and TRBJ1-1; no clear D gene. The V gene's germline CDR1 is KGHSH and CDR2 LQKENI. The ends were cut back, 3 bases at V and 3 bases at J, with 17 bases in the middle. The length of the CDR3 is 16 residues.

This chain links TRBV15 with TRBJ2-5; D unresolved. The length of the CDR3 is 14 residues. Per the germline V gene, CDR1 is LNHNV and CDR2 is YYDKDF (reference sequence). V was clipped by 2 bases and J by 9 bases, with 16 bases between them. The CDR3 sequence: CATSRPSEWVAQYF. The CDR3 DNA follows: TGTGCCACCAGCAGACCTTCTGAGTGGGTTGCCCAGTACTTC.

V and J are TRBV7-8 and TRBJ2-1; D not certain. Trimming stripped 4 bases from V and 4 bases from J, with 11 bases between. In germline, CDR1 is SGHVS, CDR2 FQNEAQ. The CDR3 runs to 14 residues. DNA of the CDR3: TGTGCCAGCAGCTCCAGCACTGGGTACAATGAGCAGTTCTTC. Residues: CASSSSTGYNEQFF. Combining the CDR3 with reference TRBV7-8 and TRBJ2-1 gives the whole variable domain GAGVSQSPRYKVAKRGQDVALRCDPISGHVSLFWYQQALGQGPEFLTYFQNEAQLDKSGLPSDRFFAERPEGSVSTLKIQRTQQEDSAVYLCASSSSTGYNEQFFGPGTRLTVL.

This clone was seen a single time. This chain links TRBV5-1 with TRBJ1-1, with a possible D match to TRBD1 (6 bases). This CDR3 spans 14 amino acids. Trimming shortened V by 1 base and J by 6 bases, and 13 bases separated the two germline ends. The V gene's germline CDR1 is SGHRS and CDR2 YFSETQ. The CDR3 DNA sequence: TGCGCCAGCAGCTTGAACACAGGGTACCCTGAAGCTTTCTTT. It yields the protein CASSLNTGYPEAFF.